This T cell receptor beta chain is from a study of beta chain features in type 1 diabetes. Background on the study: Analysis included around 100 million sorted cells drawn from all samples.

Remarks on this clone: Its antigen is unidentified.

Study-wide findings and caveats: The naive, central memory and Treg TCRB repertoires of patients appeared to be more similar to one another than those of healthy donors. For Type 1 diabetes patients, all four CD4+ subsets carried TCRB CDR3s that were moderately but significantly shorter.

The isolated RNA, all of it, was reverse transcribed, so expressed TCRB transcripts were what got sequenced. Roughly 3.4 million reads per sample on average were obtained from naive, central memory and regulatory T cell samples. The data were produced by immunoSEQ multiplex PCR, yet TCRdb's version contains in-frame clones alone and is incomplete. The sample has under 200,000 clones; around 8.4% are singletons. A CD45RO/CCR7/CD25/CD127/CD95/CD27 panel sorted naive, central memory, regulatory and stem cell-like memory CD4+ cells. This TCR was recovered from a woman aged 18-29 years with type 1 diabetes. Sequenced sample: central memory CD4+ T cells from blood.

CDR3 sequence (DNA): TGTGCCATCAGTGATCGGCAGGGCATTCAGCCCCAGCATTTT. Residues: CAISDRQGIQPQHF. The chain links TRBV10-3 to TRBJ1-5; tentatively, D is TRBD1 (5 bases). This CDR3 spans 14 amino acids. V was trimmed by 3 bases and J by 6 bases, leaving 12 bases between them. In germline, CDR1 is ENHRY, CDR2 SYGVKD.